The clone carrying this T cell receptor beta chain was observed a few times. The data stem from a study of T cells after yellow fever vaccination. CDR3 size: 12 residues. As TCR cDNA was made by 5'RACE template switching, a universal primer site and UMIs were added. Using its own MiXCR run on the 5' RACE reads, TCRdb lists one record per CDR3 protein. The sample shows about 260,000 distinct CDR3 sequences, roughly 5.6% of them seen only once. This clonotype originated in a man aged 18 to 30 who received the YFV17D yellow fever vaccine. Sequencing was performed on CD4+ T cells sorted from PBMCs, taken on the day of the yellow fever booster vaccination. The chain is built from TRBV21-1 and TRBJ2-6. TRBV21-1 is described as a pseudogene. The CDR3 nucleotides read TGTGCCAACAACTCTGGGGCCAACGTCCTGACTTTC. Its protein is CANNSGANVLTF.